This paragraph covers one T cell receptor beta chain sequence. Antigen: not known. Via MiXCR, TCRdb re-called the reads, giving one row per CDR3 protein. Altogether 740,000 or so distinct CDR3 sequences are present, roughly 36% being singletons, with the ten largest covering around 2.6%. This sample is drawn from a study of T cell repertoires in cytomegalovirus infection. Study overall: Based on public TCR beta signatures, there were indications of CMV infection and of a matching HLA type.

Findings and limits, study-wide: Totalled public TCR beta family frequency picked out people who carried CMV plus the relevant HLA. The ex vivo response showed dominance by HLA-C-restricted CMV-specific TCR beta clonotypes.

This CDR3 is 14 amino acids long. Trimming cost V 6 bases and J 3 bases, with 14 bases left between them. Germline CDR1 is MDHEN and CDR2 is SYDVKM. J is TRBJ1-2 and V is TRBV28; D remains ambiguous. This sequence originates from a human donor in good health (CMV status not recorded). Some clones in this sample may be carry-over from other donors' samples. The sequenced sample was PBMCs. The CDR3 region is CASRPPGGHYGYTF. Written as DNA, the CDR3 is TGTGCCAGCAGACCGCCGGGAGGCCACTATGGCTACACCTTC.